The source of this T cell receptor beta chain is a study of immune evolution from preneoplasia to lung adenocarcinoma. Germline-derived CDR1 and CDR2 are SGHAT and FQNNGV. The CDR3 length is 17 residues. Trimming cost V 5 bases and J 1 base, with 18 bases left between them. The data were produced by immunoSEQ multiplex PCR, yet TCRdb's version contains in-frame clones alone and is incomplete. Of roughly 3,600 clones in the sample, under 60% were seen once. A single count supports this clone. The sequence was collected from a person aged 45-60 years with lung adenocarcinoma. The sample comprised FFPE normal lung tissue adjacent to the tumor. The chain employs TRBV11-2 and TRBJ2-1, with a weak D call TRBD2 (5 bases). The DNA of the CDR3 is TGTGCCAGCAGCGCAGCTACGCCGGGGTCGTCCTACAATGAGCAGTTCTTC. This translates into CASSAATPGSSYNEQFF.